The 5 T cell receptor beta chains below all came from one sample that was sequenced in a study of cytomegalovirus exposure and HLA in healthy donors. PCR employed 60 Vbeta and 13 Jbeta primers. Data came from immunoSEQ multiplex PCR; TCRdb stores just in-frame clones and leaves some out. The sample holds roughly 110,000 clones, 82% seen once. Sequenced sample: PBMCs. These receptors originate from a man aged 25 to 40 in good health and CMV-seropositive.

The V and J genes are TRBV19 and TRBJ1-2, with a weak D call TRBD1 (5 bases). The germline gives CDR1 LNHDA, CDR2 SQIVND (reference sequence). V lost 6 bases to trimming and J lost 7 bases, with 15 bases between them. The CDR3 covers 13 residues. CDR3 bases: TGTGCCAGTAGGGGGGGGTCAGGCTCTGGCTACACCTTC. It translates to CASRGGSGSGYTF. The complete variable domain, with remaining parts taken from reference TRBV19 and TRBJ1-2, reads DGGITQSPKYLFRKEGQNVTLSCEQNLNHDAMYWYRQDPGQGLRLIYYSQIVNDFQKGDIAEGYSVSREKKESFPLTVTSAQKNPTAFYLCASRGGSGSGYTFGSGTRLTVV.

To note about this clone: In the same sample, other DNA sequences code for this CDR3. V gene TRBV4-1 combines with J gene TRBJ2-7; 8 bases are shared with TRBD2. The V gene end was trimmed by 1 base and the J gene end by 7 bases; junction bases not matched to a gene: 9. The CDR3 is made up of 15 amino acids. Germline CDR1 and CDR2: MGHRA and YSYEKL. CDR3 DNA sequence: TGCGCCAGCAGCCAAGGCTTCGGGGGGGCCGGGGAGCAGTACTTC. Translated: CASSQGFGGAGEQYF.

The chain has TRBV19 and TRBJ2-7, with a weak D call TRBD1 (6 bases). The CDR3 covers 16 residues. V was trimmed by 4 bases and J by 3 bases, leaving 19 bases between them. The germline gives CDR1 LNHDA, CDR2 SQIVND (reference sequence). CDR3 bases: TGTGCCAGTAGTAACCCGGGACATCCTAAATTCTACGAGCAGTACTTC. Translation gives CASSNPGHPKFYEQYF. The full variable domain, its missing parts supplied by reference TRBV19 and TRBJ2-7, is DGGITQSPKYLFRKEGQNVTLSCEQNLNHDAMYWYRQDPGQGLRLIYYSQIVNDFQKGDIAEGYSVSREKKESFPLTVTSAQKNPTAFYLCASSNPGHPKFYEQYFGPGTRLTVT.

A few counts support this clone. This sequence joins TRBV7-8 and TRBJ1-1, with TRBD1 matching 7 bases. This CDR3 contains 14 residues. Germline V gene sequence: CDR1 SGHVS, CDR2 FQNEAQ. The ends lost 4 bases at V and 11 bases at J; junction bases unmatched: 13. CDR3 sequence: CASSSWDSPSTAFF. The CDR3 coding sequence is TGTGCCAGCAGCTCGTGGGACAGTCCGAGCACCGCTTTCTTT.

The V call is TRBV11-3, the J call TRBJ1-1; 7 nucleotides agree with TRBD1. Germline V gene data show CDR1 as SGHNT and CDR2 as YENEEA. V lost 2 bases and J lost 4; bases outside the gene matches: 1. The CDR3 runs 13 residues. The CDR3 sequence: CASSLSGGTEAFF. The CDR3 nucleotides are TGTGCCAGCAGCTTATCAGGGGGCACTGAAGCTTTCTTT.